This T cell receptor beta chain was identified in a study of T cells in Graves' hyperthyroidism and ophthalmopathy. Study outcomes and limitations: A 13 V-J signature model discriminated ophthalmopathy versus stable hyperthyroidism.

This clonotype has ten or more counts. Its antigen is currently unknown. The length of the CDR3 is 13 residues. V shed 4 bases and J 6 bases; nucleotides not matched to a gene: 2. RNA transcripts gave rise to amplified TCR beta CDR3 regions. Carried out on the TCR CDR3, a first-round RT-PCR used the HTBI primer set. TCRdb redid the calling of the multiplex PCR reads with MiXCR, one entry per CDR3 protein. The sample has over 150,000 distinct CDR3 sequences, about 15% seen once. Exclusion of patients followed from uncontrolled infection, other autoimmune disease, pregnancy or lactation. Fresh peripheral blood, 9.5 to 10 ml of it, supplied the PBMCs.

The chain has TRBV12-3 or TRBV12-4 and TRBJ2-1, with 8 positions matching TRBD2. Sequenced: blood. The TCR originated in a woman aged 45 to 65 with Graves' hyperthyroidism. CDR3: CASSSSGGNEQFF. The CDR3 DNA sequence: TGTGCCAGCAGTTCAAGCGGGGGCAATGAGCAGTTCTTC.